These 10 T cell receptor beta chains came from one sample sequenced in a study. MiXCR was run by TCRdb on the 5' RACE reads, yielding one entry per CDR3 protein. The sample records approximately 7,200 distinct CDR3 sequences, roughly 40% being singletons. The sequencing input was memory CD4+ T cells sorted from blood. Subset specified: memory CD4+ T cells, CD4+CD45RO+CD25-. These TCRs come from a female donor with breast cancer.

Regarding this clonotype: This may be a read error, as it is one base from a much larger clone. The chain uses TRBV20-1 and TRBJ2-1; TRBD2 matches at 12 bases. Germline V CDR1 and CDR2: DFQATT, SNEGSKA (reference sequence). The CDR3 consists of 16 residues. CDR3 sequence (DNA): TGCAGTGCTGAACTAGCGGGAGGAGGTATTTCTAATGAGCCGTTCTTC. Its protein product is CSAELAGGGISNEPFF.

The chain combines TRBV10-3 with TRBJ1-5, with TRBD1 matching 7 bases. This CDR3 region has 16 residues. Unmatched junction bases numbered 5, after V lost 0 bases and J lost 3 bases. The germline CDR1 and CDR2 sequences are ENHRY and SYGVKD. The CDR3 protein is CAISESTGTVNQPQHF. As DNA, the CDR3 is TGTGCCATCAGTGAGTCGACCGGGACAGTCAATCAGCCCCAGCATTTT.

This clonotype was detected only a few times. This chain links TRBV27 with TRBJ2-3, with TRBD2 as a possible D gene (6 bases). From germline, CDR1 is MNHEY and CDR2 SMNVEV (reference sequence). The CDR3 spans 12 residues. V lost 6 bases and J lost 8, with 12 bases in between. In DNA form, the CDR3 reads TGTGCCAGCAGAATACCCGGGGGTACGCAGTATTTT. Protein product: CASRIPGGTQYF.

As regards this clonotype: The junction departs from germline at one end; a sequencing error may be responsible. This chain connects TRBV5-4 to TRBJ2-7, with D hard to call. Germline V lookup: CDR1 SGHNT, CDR2 YYREEE (reference sequence). There are 14 residues in the CDR3. DNA of the CDR3: TGTGCCAACAGCTTGTTTGGGCGAGGCTACGAGCAGTACTTC. Encoded protein: CANSLFGRGYEQYF.

The J gene is TRBJ2-7, the V gene TRBV18; no reliable D call. CDR1 and CDR2 (germline): KGHSH, LQKENI. The CDR3 consists of 12 residues. V gave up 3 bases and J gave up 4 bases, with 7 bases separating them. The CDR3 loop reads CASSPTEYEQYF. For the CDR3, the DNA is TGTGCCAGCTCACCGACGGAGTACGAGCAGTACTTC.

The sample holds one count of this clonotype. The rearrangement links TRBV7-3 to TRBJ2-2, with D perhaps given as TRBD1 or TRBD2 (5 bases each). Trimming shortened V by 1 base and J by 7 bases, and 10 bases separated the two germline ends. Germline CDR1 is SGHTA and CDR2 is FQGTGA. CDR3 size: 14 residues. For the CDR3, the DNA is TGTGCCAGCAGCTTAATGGGGGATCACGGGGAGCTGTTTTTT. Residues: CASSLMGDHGELFF.

This clonotype is deemed medium-sized (0.01 to 0.1%). DNA of the CDR3: TGTGCCAGCAGCCCTGGACGGTCCCCAGATACGCAGTATTTT. Protein product: CASSPGRSPDTQYF. The chain recombines TRBV7-2 with TRBJ2-3; no reliable D call. V gave up 5 bases and J gave up 4 bases, with 13 bases separating them. There are 14 residues in the CDR3. Germline V gene lookup returns CDR1 SGHTA and CDR2 FQGNSA.

This clonotype came up a few times. This sequence joins TRBV7-3 and TRBJ1-2; 7 bases align to TRBD1. With V trimmed by 5 bases and J by 8 bases, 11 bases remained unmatched. CDR1 and CDR2 (germline): SGHTA, FQGTGA. This CDR3 region has 14 residues. The CDR3 is CASSVSTGIDGYTF. Here the CDR3 DNA reads TGTGCCAGCAGCGTATCGACAGGGATCGACGGCTACACCTTC. Using reference TRBV7-3 and TRBJ1-2 for the parts outside the CDR3, the full variable domain is GAGVSQTPSNKVTEKGKYVELRCDPISGHTALYWYRQSLGQGPEFLIYFQGTGAADDSGLPNDRFFAVRPEGSVSTLKIQRTERGDSAVYLCASSVSTGIDGYTFGSGTRLTVV.

The V gene is TRBV18, the J gene TRBJ2-5; D is perhaps TRBD1 (6 bases). The CDR3 runs 13 residues. Germline CDR1 reads KGHSH; CDR2 reads LQKENI. Trimming removed 5 bases at V and 4 bases at J, with 11 bases between. The CDR3 loop is CASSDQGGETQYF. The CDR3 DNA sequence: TGTGCCAGCTCAGACCAAGGGGGAGAGACCCAGTACTTC.

The chain uses TRBV4-3 and TRBJ1-2; a possible D gene is TRBD1 (5 bases). The CDR3 spans 15 residues. From germline, CDR1 is LGHNA and CDR2 YSLEER. Trimming took 0 bases from V and 4 from J, leaving 12 bases between them. In DNA form, the CDR3 reads TGCGCCAGCAGCCAAGATAGCCGACAGAGCTATGGCTACACCTTC. Amino acids: CASSQDSRQSYGYTF.